Below, 12 T cell receptor beta chains from the same sample are listed, as sequenced in a study of OX40 agonist ivuxolimab in advanced cancers. The data were produced by immunoSEQ multiplex PCR, yet TCRdb's version contains in-frame clones alone and is incomplete. This sample has some 98,000 clones, with about nine tenths found just once. The starting material was CD4+ or CD8+ T cells sorted from blood, obtained in a trial of the OX40 agonist ivuxolimab. Source of these receptors: an adult with an advanced solid tumor such as melanoma, head and neck, liver or kidney cancer.

This clone was seen once. The chain is built from TRBV6-1 and TRBJ2-3, with D perhaps matching TRBD2 (5 bases). CDR3 length equals 15 residues. Between the trimmed V and J ends, which lost 6 bases and 0 bases, there was a span of 13 bases. In germline, CDR1 is MNHNS, CDR2 SASEGT. CDR3 sequence: CASRQNDYSTDTQYF. The CDR3 region has the DNA TGTGCCAGCAGGCAAAACGACTATAGCACAGATACGCAGTATTTT.

The chain recombines TRBV5-1 with TRBJ2-4; perhaps TRBD1 as D (6 bases). V lost 4 bases and J 0 bases, leaving 14 bases between the germline ends. CDR1 is SGHRS and CDR2 is YFSETQ in the germline V gene. The CDR3 is 16 residues long. DNA of the CDR3: TGCGCCAGCAGCCGGGACATCCCTCTAGCCAAAAACATTCAGTACTTC. Translated: CASSRDIPLAKNIQYF.

This chain uses TRBV19 with TRBJ2-2; D unresolved. The CDR3 totals 12 residues. V dropped 7 bases and J dropped 2 bases, with 5 bases sitting between them. In germline, CDR1 is LNHDA, CDR2 SQIVND (reference sequence). The CDR3 sequence is CASNPNTGELFF. DNA of the CDR3: TGTGCCAGTAATCCCAACACCGGGGAGCTGTTTTTT.

The gene calls are TRBV6-5 and TRBJ1-2; 7 bases line up with TRBD1. This CDR3 has 15 amino acids. V dropped 0 bases and J dropped 4; count of bases not matched to a gene: 5. The germline V gene encodes CDR1 MNHEY and CDR2 SVGAGI. The CDR3 sequence is CASSYSRQGGYGYTF. In nucleotides, the CDR3 is TGTGCCAGCAGTTACTCGAGACAGGGTGGCTATGGCTACACCTTC.

The chain carries TRBV20-1 and TRBJ2-1; maybe TRBD1 (5 bases). CDR1 and CDR2 from the germline V gene are DFQATT and SNEGSKA (reference sequence). The CDR3 length is 10 residues. V lost 7 bases and J 7 bases, leaving 8 bases between the germline ends. The CDR3 region is CSGTLNEQFF. CDR3 bases: TGCAGTGGGACACTGAATGAGCAGTTCTTC.

V is TRBV6-1 and J is TRBJ1-1; D is uncertain. CDR1 and CDR2 from the germline V gene are MNHNS and SASEGT. The V end was cut by 0 bases, the J end by 10 bases, with 12 bases between. This CDR3 comprises 13 residues. CDR3 residues: CASSEAKRDSAFF. CDR3 DNA sequence: TGTGCCAGCAGTGAAGCGAAAAGGGATTCAGCTTTCTTT.

The chain links TRBV11-3 to TRBJ2-7; D is uncertain. With 1 base removed from V and 7 bases from J, the gap between germline ends came to 11 bases. This CDR3 is built from 13 residues. The germline V gene encodes CDR1 SGHNT and CDR2 YENEEA. CDR3 sequence (DNA): TGTGCCAGCAGCTTAGGACGGCTGGGTGAGCAGTACTTC. Translation: CASSLGRLGEQYF.

This clone was picked up one time. The V gene is TRBV5-1, the J gene TRBJ2-3; D perhaps matches TRBD1 (5 bases). The CDR3 covers 20 residues. V was pared by 6 bases and J by 2 bases, with 31 bases between. Germline CDR1 reads SGHRS; CDR2 reads YFSETQ. In DNA form, the CDR3 reads TGCGCCAGCAAGGGGATTGCAGGCAGCCCACCGTATACCAACACAGATACGCAGTATTTT. This sequence encodes CASKGIAGSPPYTNTDTQYF.

This chain connects TRBV19 to TRBJ2-1; D might be TRBD1 (5 bases). CDR3 size: 13 residues. Germline V gene data show CDR1 as LNHDA and CDR2 as SQIVND (reference sequence). Trimming took off 3 bases at V and 9 bases at J, with 12 bases between the two ends. CDR3 residues: CASSMGRQSEQFF. The CDR3 nucleotides read TGTGCCAGTAGTATGGGGCGGCAGTCTGAGCAGTTCTTC. Filled out from reference TRBV19 and TRBJ2-1, the complete variable domain reads DGGITQSPKYLFRKEGQNVTLSCEQNLNHDAMYWYRQDPGQGLRLIYYSQIVNDFQKGDIAEGYSVSREKKESFPLTVTSAQKNPTAFYLCASSMGRQSEQFFGPGTRLTVL.

This chain joins TRBV19 and TRBJ1-1, with a possible D match to TRBD1 (5 bases). The V gene lost 3 bases and the J gene lost 1 base, with 9 bases spanning the gap. The germline V gene has CDR1 LNHDA and CDR2 SQIVND (reference sequence). The CDR3 is 14 amino acids. The CDR3 loop reads CASSILGQNTEAFF. The CDR3, as DNA: TGTGCCAGTAGTATCTTGGGGCAGAACACTGAAGCTTTCTTT.

The rearrangement links TRBV7-6 to TRBJ2-5; 8 nucleotides line up with TRBD2. J was trimmed by 4 bases and V by 3 bases; bases with no gene match: 4. CDR1 and CDR2 from the germline V gene are SGHVS and FNYEAQ. The CDR3 spans 14 residues. As DNA, the CDR3 is TGTGCCAGCAGCTTTACGGGGGGGCCAGAGACCCAGTACTTC. It encodes CASSFTGGPETQYF.

In its sample, this clone was seen a few times. The chain employs TRBV10-2 and TRBJ1-5; D gene unclear. Germline lookup yields CDR1 WSHSY and CDR2 SAAADI. CDR3 length equals 13 residues. V was shortened by 4 bases and J by 4 bases, with 8 bases between the two germline ends. CDR3 protein: CASSGEVNQPQHF. For the CDR3, the DNA is TGCGCCAGCAGTGGGGAGGTTAATCAGCCCCAGCATTTT.